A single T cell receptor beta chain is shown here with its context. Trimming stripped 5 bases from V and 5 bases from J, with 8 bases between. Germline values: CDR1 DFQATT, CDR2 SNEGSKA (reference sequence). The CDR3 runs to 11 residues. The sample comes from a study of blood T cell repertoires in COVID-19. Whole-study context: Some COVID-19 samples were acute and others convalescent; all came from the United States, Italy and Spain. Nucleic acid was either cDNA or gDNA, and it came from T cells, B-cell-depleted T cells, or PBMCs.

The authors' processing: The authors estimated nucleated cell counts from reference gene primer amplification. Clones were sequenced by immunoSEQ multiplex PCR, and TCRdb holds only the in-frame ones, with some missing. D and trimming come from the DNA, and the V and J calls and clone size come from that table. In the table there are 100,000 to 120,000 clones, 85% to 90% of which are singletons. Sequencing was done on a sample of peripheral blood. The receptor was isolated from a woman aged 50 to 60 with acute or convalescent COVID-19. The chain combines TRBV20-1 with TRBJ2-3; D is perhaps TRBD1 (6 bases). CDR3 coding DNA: TGCAGTGCTTTACAGGGAGATACGCAGTATTTT. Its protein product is CSALQGDTQYF.